This T cell receptor (beta chain) was sequenced during a study of shared clonotypes between healthy human individuals. Study as a whole: The plates for each donor numbered three CD4 naive, three CD4 memory, two CD8 naive and one CD8 memory.

Findings and caveats of the study: Sorted-subset sequencing was shown by rarefaction to be incomplete despite large depth.

The study drew its donors from healthy HIV-negative adults without recent acute infections or vaccinations. In replicate PCRs of sorted subsets, roughly 200 ng DNA, tens of thousands of T cell genomes, was used. Profiling relied on immunoSEQ multiplex PCR, and the TCRdb table lists in-frame clones only, not all of them. In the table there are about 1.1 million clones, about 80% of which are singletons. Looked up from germline, CDR1 is GTSNPN and CDR2 is SVGIG (reference sequence). This CDR3 spans 14 amino acids. Note on this clone: What it binds is not known.

The chain combines TRBV30 with TRBJ2-1; TRBD1 aligns across 7 bases. The sample consisted of memory CD4+ T cells from PBMCs. Subset specified: CD45RA-negative fraction. The TCR was taken from a man between 18 and 35 years old in good health. Some clones in this sample may be carry-over from other donors' samples. The CDR3 nucleotides are TGTGCTGCACTGGGACAGACGAGATACAATGAGCAGTTCTTC. It translates to CAALGQTRYNEQFF.